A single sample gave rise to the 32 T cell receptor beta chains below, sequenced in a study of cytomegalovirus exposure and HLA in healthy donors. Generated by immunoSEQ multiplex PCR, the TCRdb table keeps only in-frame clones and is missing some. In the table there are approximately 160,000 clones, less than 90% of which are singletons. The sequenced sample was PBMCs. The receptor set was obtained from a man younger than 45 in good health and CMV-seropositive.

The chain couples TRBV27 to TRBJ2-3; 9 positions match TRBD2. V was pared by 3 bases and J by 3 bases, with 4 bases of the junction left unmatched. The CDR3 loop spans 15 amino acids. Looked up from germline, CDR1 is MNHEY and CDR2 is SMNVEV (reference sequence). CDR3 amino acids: CASSLGGGETDTQYF. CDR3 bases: TGTGCCAGCAGTTTGGGCGGGGGGGAAACAGATACGCAGTATTTT.

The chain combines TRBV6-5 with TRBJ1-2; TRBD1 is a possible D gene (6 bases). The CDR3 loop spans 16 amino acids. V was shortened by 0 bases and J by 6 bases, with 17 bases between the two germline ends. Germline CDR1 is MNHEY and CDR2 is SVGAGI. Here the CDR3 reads CASSYSTRGGADGYTF. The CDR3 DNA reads TGTGCCAGCAGTTACTCGACCCGCGGGGGCGCTGATGGCTACACCTTC.

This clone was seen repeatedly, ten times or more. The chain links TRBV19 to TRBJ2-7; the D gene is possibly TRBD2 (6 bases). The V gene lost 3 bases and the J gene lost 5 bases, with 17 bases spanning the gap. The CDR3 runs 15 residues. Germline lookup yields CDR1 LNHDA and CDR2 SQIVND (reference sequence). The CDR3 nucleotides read TGTGCCAGTAGTATTGGAGGCGGGACTGGTGACGAGCAGTACTTC. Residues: CASSIGGGTGDEQYF.

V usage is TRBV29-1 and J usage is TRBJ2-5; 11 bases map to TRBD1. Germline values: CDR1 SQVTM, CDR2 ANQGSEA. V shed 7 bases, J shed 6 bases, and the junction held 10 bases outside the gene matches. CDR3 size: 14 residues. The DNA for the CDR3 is TGCAGCGCGACGGGACAGGGGGATGTAAAGACCCAGTACTTC. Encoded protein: CSATGQGDVKTQYF.

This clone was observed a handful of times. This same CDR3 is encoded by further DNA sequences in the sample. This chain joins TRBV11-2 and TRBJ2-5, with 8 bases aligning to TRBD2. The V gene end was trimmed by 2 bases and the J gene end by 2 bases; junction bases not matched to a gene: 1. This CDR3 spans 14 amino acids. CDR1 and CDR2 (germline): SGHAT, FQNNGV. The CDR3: CASSLLAGQETQYF. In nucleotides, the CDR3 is TGTGCCAGCAGCTTATTAGCGGGGCAAGAGACCCAGTACTTC.

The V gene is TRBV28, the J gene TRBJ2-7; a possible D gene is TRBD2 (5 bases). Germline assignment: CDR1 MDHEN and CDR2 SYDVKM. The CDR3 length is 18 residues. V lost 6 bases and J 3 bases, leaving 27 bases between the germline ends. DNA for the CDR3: TGTGCCAGCAGACCGGATACCTTCCGGGGATCTGGAGTCTACGAGCAGTACTTC. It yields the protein CASRPDTFRGSGVYEQYF.

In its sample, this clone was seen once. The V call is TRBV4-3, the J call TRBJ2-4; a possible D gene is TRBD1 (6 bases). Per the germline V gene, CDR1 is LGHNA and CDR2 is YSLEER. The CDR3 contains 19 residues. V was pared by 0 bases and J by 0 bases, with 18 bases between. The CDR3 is CASSQDRELDRIAKNIQYF. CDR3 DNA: TGCGCCAGCAGCCAAGATCGCGAACTGGACAGAATAGCCAAAAACATTCAGTACTTC.

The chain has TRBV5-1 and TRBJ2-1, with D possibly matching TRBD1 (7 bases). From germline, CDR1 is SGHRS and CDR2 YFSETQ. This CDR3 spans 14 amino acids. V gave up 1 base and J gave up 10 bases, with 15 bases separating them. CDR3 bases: TGCGCCAGCAGCTTGCGTGGTCAGGGGGGCGAGCAGTTCTTC. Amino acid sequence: CASSLRGQGGEQFF.

The CDR3 DNA reads TGCAGCGTTGAAGAATCAGCGAACACCGGGGAGCTGTTTTTT. As protein: CSVEESANTGELFF. V usage is TRBV29-1 and J usage is TRBJ2-2, with unresolved D. The V and J ends lost 0 bases and 0 bases respectively, with 5 bases between them. The CDR3 length is 14 residues. CDR1 is SQVTM and CDR2 is ANQGSEA in the germline V gene.

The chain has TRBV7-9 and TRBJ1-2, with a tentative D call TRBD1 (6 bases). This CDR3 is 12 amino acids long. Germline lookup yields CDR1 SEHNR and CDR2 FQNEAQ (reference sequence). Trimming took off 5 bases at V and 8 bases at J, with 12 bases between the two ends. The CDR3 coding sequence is TGTGCCAGCAGCAGGACAGCGGAAGGCTACACCTTC. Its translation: CASSRTAEGYTF.

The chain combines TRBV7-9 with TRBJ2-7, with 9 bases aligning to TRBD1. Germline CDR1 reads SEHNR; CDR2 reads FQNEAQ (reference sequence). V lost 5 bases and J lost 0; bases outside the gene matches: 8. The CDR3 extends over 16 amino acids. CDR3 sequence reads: CASSPTGGAGSYEQYF. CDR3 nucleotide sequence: TGTGCCAGCAGCCCAACAGGGGGCGCAGGCTCCTACGAGCAGTACTTC.

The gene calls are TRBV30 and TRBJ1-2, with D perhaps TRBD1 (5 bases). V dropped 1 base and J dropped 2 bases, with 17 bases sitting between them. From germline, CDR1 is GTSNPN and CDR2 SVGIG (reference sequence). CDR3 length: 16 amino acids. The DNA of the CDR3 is TGTGCCTGGAGTGCCGGGACGGGAGCCGTAAACTATGGCTACACCTTC. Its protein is CAWSAGTGAVNYGYTF.

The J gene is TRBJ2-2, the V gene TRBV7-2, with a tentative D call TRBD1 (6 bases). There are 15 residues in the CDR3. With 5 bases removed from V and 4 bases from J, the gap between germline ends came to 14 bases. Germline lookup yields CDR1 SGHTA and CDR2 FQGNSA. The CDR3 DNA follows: TGTGCCAGCAGCATGCAACAGGGTAGCACCGGGGAGCTGTTTTTT. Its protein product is CASSMQQGSTGELFF.

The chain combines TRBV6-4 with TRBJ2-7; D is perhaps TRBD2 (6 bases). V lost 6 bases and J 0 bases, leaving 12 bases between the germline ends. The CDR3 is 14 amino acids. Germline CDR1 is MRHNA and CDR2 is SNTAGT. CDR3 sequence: CASSEDGSSYEQYF. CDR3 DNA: TGTGCCAGCAGCGAGGACGGGAGCTCCTACGAGCAGTACTTC.

Here the CDR3 reads CASNSGGHTDTQYF. Here the CDR3 DNA reads TGTGCCAGTAATAGCGGGGGCCACACAGATACGCAGTATTTT. The chain is built from TRBV19 and TRBJ2-3; 9 nucleotides agree with TRBD2. CDR3 length: 14 amino acids. The junction had 4 bases not matched to a gene; V was cut back by 7 bases and J by 2 bases. Germline V gene data show CDR1 as LNHDA and CDR2 as SQIVND (reference sequence). Full variable domain (outside the CDR3, taken from reference TRBV19 and TRBJ2-3): DGGITQSPKYLFRKEGQNVTLSCEQNLNHDAMYWYRQDPGQGLRLIYYSQIVNDFQKGDIAEGYSVSREKKESFPLTVTSAQKNPTAFYLCASNSGGHTDTQYFGPGTRLTVL.

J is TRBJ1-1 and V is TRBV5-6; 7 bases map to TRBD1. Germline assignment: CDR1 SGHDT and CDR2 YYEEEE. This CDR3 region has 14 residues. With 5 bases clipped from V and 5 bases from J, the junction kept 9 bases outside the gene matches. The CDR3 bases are TGTGCCAGCAGTCCTCCAGACAGGGCAACTGAAGCTTTCTTT. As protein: CASSPPDRATEAFF.

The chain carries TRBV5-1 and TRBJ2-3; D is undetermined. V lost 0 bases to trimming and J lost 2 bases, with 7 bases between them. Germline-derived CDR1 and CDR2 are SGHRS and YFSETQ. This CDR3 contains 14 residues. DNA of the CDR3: TGCGCCAGCAGCTTGGCTCAGAACACAGATACGCAGTATTTT. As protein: CASSLAQNTDTQYF.

This CDR3 is CASSLGSNSNQPQHF. In DNA form, the CDR3 reads TGTGCCAGCAGCTTAGGCTCTAACAGCAATCAGCCCCAGCATTTT. V is TRBV11-2 and J is TRBJ1-5; D is unresolved. CDR1 and CDR2 from the germline V gene are SGHAT and FQNNGV. Deletions cut 1 base from V and 1 base from J, with 8 bases between. This CDR3 region has 15 residues. The entire variable domain, with the rest obtained from reference TRBV11-2 and TRBJ1-5, is as follows: EAGVAQSPRYKIIEKRQSVAFWCNPISGHATLYWYQQILGQGPKLLIQFQNNGVVDDSQLPKDRFSAERLKGVDSTLKIQPAKLEDSAVYLCASSLGSNSNQPQHFGDGTRLSIL.

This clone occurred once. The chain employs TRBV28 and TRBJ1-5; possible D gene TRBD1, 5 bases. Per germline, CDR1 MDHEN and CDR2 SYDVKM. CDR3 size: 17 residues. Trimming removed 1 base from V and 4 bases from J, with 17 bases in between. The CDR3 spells CASSLSRSSDSNQPQHF. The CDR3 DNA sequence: TGTGCCAGCAGTTTATCCCGATCCTCAGACAGTAATCAGCCCCAGCATTTT.

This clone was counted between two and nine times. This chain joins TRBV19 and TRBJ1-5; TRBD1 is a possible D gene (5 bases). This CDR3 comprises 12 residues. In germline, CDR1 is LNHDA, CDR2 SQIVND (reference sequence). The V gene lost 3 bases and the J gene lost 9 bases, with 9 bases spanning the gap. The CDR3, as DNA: TGTGCCAGTAGTATGGGGCAGGGGCCCCAGCATTTT. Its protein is CASSMGQGPQHF.

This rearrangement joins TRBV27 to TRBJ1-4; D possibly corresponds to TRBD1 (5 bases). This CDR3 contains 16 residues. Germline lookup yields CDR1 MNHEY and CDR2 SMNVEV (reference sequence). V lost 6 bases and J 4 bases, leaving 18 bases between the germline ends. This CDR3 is CASSTGDGSDNEKLFF. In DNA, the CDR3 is TGTGCCAGCAGCACAGGCGACGGTAGTGATAATGAAAAACTGTTTTTT. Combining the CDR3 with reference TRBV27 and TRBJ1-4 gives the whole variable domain EAQVTQNPRYLITVTGKKLTVTCSQNMNHEYMSWYRQDPGLGLRQIYYSMNVEVTDKGDVPEGYKVSRKEKRNFPLILESPSPNQTSLYFCASSTGDGSDNEKLFFGSGTQLSVL.

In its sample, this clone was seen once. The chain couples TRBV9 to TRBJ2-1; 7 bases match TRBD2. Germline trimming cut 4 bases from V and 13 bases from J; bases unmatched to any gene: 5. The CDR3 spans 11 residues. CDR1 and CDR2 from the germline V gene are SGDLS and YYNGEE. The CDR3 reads CASSPGEGQFF. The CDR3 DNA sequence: TGTGCCAGCAGCCCTGGGGAGGGACAGTTCTTC.

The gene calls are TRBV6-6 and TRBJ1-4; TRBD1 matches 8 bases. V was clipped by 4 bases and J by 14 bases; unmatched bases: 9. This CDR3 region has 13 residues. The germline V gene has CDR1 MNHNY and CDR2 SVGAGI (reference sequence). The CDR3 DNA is TGTGCCAGCAGTTCGACAGGGGTAGAGGGGCTGTTTTTT. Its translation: CASSSTGVEGLFF.

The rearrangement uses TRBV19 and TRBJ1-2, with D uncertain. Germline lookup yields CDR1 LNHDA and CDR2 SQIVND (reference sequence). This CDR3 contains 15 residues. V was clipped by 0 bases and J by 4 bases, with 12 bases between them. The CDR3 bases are TGTGCCAGTAGTATAGATCTGCGAGAGGGCTATGGCTACACCTTC. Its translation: CASSIDLREGYGYTF. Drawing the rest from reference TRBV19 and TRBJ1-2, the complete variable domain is DGGITQSPKYLFRKEGQNVTLSCEQNLNHDAMYWYRQDPGQGLRLIYYSQIVNDFQKGDIAEGYSVSREKKESFPLTVTSAQKNPTAFYLCASSIDLREGYGYTFGSGTRLTVV.

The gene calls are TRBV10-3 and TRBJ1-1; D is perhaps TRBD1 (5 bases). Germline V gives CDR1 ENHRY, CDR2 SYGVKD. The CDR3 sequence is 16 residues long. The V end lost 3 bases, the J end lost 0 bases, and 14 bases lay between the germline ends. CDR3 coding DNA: TGTGCCATCAGTGAAGTAGAGAACAGGTTGAACACTGAAGCTTTCTTT. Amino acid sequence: CAISEVENRLNTEAFF.

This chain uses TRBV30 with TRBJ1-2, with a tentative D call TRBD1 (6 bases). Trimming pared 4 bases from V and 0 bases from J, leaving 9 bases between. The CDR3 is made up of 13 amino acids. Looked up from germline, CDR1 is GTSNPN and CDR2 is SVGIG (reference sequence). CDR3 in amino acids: CAWTRTANYGYTF. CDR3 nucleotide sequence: TGTGCCTGGACCCGGACAGCTAACTATGGCTACACCTTC.

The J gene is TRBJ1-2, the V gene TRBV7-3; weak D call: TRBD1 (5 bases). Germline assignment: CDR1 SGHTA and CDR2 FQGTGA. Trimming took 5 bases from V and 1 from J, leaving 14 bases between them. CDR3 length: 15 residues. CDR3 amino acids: CASSPASDSNYGYTF. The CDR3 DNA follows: TGTGCCAGCAGCCCAGCCAGCGACAGTAACTATGGCTACACCTTC. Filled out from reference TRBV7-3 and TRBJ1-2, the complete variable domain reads GAGVSQTPSNKVTEKGKYVELRCDPISGHTALYWYRQSLGQGPEFLIYFQGTGAADDSGLPNDRFFAVRPEGSVSTLKIQRTERGDSAVYLCASSPASDSNYGYTFGSGTRLTVV.

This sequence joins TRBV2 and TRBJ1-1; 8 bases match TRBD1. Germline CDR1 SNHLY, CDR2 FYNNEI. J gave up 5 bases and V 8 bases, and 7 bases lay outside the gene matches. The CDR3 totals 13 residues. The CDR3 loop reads CASHRGEGTEAFF. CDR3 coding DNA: TGTGCCAGCCACAGGGGGGAAGGGACTGAAGCTTTCTTT.

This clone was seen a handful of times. This CDR3 reads CASSFSSLSEQYF. The CDR3 DNA reads as TGTGCCAGCAGTTTTAGTAGTTTGAGCGAGCAGTACTTC. The chain couples TRBV6-5 to TRBJ2-7; D is ambiguous. Per the germline V gene, CDR1 is MNHEY and CDR2 is SVGAGI. Trimming removed 4 bases at V and 6 bases at J, with 13 bases between. The CDR3 contains 13 residues.

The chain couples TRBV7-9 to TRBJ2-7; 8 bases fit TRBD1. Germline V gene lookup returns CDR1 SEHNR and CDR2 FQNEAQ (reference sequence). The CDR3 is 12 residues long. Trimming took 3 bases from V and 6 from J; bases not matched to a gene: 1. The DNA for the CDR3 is TGTGCCAGCAGCTTCGACAGGGGCGAGCAGTACTTC. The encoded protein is CASSFDRGEQYF.

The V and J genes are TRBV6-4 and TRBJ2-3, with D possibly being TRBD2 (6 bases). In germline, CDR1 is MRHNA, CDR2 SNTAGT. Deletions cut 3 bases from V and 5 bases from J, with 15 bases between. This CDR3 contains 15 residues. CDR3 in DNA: TGTGCCAGCAGTGAGGGGCGGGATGGGGAAGATACGCAGTATTTT. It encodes CASSEGRDGEDTQYF.

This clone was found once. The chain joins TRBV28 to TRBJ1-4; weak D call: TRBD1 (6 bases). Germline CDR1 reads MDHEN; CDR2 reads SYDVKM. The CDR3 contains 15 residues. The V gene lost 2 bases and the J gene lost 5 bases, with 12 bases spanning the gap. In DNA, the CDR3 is TGTGCCAGCAGTTTAGTGGGGGCTTCAAATGAAAAACTGTTTTTT. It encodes CASSLVGASNEKLFF.